Listed here is a single T cell receptor (beta chain). The data were obtained in a study of radiotherapy plus CTLA-4 blockade in lung cancer. Here immunoSEQ multiplex PCR was the method, and the copy in TCRdb shows in-frame clones only, minus some. The sample holds roughly 50,000 clones, roughly 84% seen once. This CDR3 has 11 residues. Germline V gene data show CDR1 as MGHDK and CDR2 as SYGVNS. Trimming stripped 7 bases from V and 2 bases from J, with 4 bases between. The V and J genes are TRBV25-1 and TRBJ2-3, with D unresolved. This TCR was recovered from a human donor with non-small cell lung cancer who had a partial response to radiotherapy plus ipilimumab. This specimen consisted of peripheral blood, obtained from a patient treated with radiotherapy plus ipilimumab. CDR3 coding DNA: TGTGCCAGCACCTCCACAGATACGCAGTATTTT. It specifies CASTSTDTQYF.